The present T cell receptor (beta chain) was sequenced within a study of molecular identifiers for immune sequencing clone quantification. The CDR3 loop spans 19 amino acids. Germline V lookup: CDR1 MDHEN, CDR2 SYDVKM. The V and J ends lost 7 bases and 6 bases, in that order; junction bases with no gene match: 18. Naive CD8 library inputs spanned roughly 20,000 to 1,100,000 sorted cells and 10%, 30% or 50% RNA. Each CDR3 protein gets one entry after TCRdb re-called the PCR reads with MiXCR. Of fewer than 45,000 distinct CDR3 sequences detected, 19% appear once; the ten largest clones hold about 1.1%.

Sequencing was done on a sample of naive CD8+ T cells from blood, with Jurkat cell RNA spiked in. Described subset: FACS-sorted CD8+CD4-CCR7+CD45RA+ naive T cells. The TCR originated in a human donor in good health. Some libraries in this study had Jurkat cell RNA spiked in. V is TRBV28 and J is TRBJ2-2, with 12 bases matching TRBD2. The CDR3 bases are TGTGCCAGCATCTCCTATAGGGCTAGCGGGAGGGCCGGACCCGGGGAGCTGTTTTTT. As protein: CASISYRASGRAGPGELFF.